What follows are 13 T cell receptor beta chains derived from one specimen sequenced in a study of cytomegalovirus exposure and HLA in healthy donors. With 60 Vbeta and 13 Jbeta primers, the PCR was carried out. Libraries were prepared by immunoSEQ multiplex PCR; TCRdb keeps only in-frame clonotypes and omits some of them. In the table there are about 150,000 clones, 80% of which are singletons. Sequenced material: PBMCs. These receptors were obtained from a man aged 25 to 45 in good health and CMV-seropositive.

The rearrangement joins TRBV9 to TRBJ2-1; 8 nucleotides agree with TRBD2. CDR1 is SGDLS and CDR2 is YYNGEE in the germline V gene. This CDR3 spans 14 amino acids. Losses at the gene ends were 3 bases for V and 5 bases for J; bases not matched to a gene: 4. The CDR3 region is CASSAGTRHNEQFF. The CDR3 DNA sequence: TGTGCCAGCAGCGCCGGGACTAGACACAATGAGCAGTTCTTC.

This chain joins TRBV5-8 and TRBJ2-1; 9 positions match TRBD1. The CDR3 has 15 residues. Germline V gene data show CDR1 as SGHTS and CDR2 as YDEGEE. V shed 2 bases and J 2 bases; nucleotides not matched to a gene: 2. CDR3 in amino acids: CASSFGDRAYNEQFF. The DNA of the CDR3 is TGTGCCAGCAGCTTCGGGGACAGGGCCTACAATGAGCAGTTCTTC.

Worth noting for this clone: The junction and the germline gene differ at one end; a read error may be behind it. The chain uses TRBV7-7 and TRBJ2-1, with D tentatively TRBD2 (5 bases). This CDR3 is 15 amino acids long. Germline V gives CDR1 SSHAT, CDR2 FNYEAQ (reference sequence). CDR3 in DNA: TGTGCTAGCAGCCCCTTTGGCGGGCCTTACAATGAGCAGTTCTTC. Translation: CASSPFGGPYNEQFF.

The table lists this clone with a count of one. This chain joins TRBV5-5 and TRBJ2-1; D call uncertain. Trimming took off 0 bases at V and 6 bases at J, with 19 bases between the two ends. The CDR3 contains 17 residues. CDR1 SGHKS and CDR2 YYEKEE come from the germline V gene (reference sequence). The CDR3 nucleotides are TGTGCCAGCAGCTTGGACTGGAGCGCCTTAGGCCCCAATGAGCAGTTCTTC. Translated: CASSLDWSALGPNEQFF.

The CDR3 DNA reads TGCGCCAGCAGCCCCGCAGGGGGACAGGGCGCGCTCCAGCATTTT. Translation gives CASSPAGGQGALQHF. The chain carries TRBV5-1 and TRBJ1-5, with 9 nucleotides matching TRBD1. J gave up 12 bases and V 4 bases, and 14 bases lay outside the gene matches. Germline V CDR1 and CDR2: SGHRS, YFSETQ. The CDR3 loop spans 15 amino acids.

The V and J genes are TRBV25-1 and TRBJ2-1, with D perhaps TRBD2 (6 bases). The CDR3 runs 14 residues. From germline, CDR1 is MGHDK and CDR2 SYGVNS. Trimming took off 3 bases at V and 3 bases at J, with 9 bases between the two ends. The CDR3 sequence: CASSDPGDYNEQFF. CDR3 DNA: TGTGCCAGCAGTGATCCGGGGGACTACAATGAGCAGTTCTTC. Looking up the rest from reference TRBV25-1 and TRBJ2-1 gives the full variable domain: EADIYQTPRYLVIGTGKKITLECSQTMGHDKMYWYQQDPGMELHLIHYSYGVNSTEKGDLSSESTVSRIRTEHFPLTLESARPSHTSQYLCASSDPGDYNEQFFGPGTRLTVL.

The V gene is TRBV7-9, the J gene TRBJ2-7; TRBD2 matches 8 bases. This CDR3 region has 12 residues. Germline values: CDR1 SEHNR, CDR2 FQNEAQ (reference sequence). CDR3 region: CSTRGGNHEQYF. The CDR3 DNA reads TGTTCCACTCGGGGGGGGAACCACGAGCAGTACTTC.

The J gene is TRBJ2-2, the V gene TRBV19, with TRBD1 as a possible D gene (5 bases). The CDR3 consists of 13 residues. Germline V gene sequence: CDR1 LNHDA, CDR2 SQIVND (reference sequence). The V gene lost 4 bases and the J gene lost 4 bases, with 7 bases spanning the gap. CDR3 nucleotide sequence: TGTGCCAGTAGTACTAGGGGCACCGGGGAGCTGTTTTTT. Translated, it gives CASSTRGTGELFF.

CDR3 region: CASSPLAGGSYNEQFF. The DNA for the CDR3 is TGCGCCAGCAGCCCGCTAGCGGGAGGGTCCTACAATGAGCAGTTCTTC. The rearrangement joins TRBV5-1 to TRBJ2-1, with 12 bases fitting TRBD2. The trim removed 4 bases at V and 1 base at J, leaving 3 bases unmatched. The CDR3 consists of 16 residues. Germline CDR1 reads SGHRS; CDR2 reads YFSETQ.

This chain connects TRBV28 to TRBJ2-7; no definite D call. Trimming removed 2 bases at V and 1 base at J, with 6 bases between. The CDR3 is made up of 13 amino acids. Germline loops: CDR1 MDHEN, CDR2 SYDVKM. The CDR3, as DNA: TGTGCCAGCAGTTTAGCGGAATCCTACGAGCAGTACTTC. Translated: CASSLAESYEQYF.

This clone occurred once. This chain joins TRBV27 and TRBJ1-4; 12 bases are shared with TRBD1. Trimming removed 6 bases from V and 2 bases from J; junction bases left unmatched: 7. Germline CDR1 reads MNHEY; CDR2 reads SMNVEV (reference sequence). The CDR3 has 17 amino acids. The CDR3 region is CASSRRGQGATNEKLFF. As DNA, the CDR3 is TGTGCCAGCAGCCGCCGGGGACAGGGGGCGACTAATGAAAAACTGTTTTTT.

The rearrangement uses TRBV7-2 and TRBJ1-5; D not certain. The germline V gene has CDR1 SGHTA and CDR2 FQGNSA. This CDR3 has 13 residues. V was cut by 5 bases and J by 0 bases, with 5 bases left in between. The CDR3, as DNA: TGTGCCAGCAGCCCCCGTAGCAATCAGCCCCAGCATTTT. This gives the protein CASSPRSNQPQHF.

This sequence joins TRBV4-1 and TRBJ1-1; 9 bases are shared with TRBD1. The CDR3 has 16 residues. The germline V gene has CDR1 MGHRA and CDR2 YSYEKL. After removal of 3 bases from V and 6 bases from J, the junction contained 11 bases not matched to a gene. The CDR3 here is CASSHVQDRGSAEAFF. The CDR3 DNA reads TGCGCCAGCAGCCACGTACAGGACAGGGGTAGCGCTGAAGCTTTCTTT.